The T cell receptor beta chain described here comes from a study of CD8+ T cells in alopecia areata. TCR sequencing used cDNA made by reverse transcription of extracted RNA. Here immunoSEQ multiplex PCR was the method, and the copy in TCRdb shows in-frame clones only, minus some. The sample has about 120,000 clones, more than 40% seen once. In regard to this clone: Its antigen is as yet unknown.

Study-level points and caveats: Whether baseline CD8+ expansion is linked to response remains uncertain, given a single nonresponder. Tofacitinib significantly decreased scalp clonality and expanded CD8+ clones among top 100. Throughout tofacitinib, many expanded lesional clones continued to persist in scalp and blood.

The treatment was: oral pan-JAK inhibitor, 5-10 mg twice daily. CD4+ and CD8+ T cells were sorted from PBMCs stained for CD3, CD4 and CD8. V trimming: 3 bases; J trimming: 2 bases; junction bases outside the gene matches: 3. Per germline, CDR1 MRHNA and CDR2 SNTAGT. The CDR3 has 14 residues. The source of this sequence is a human donor with alopecia areata. Sequencing was performed on CD4+ T cells sorted from blood, taken at week 4, from a patient treated with tofacitinib. V gene TRBV6-4 combines with J gene TRBJ2-7, with 8 bases identical to TRBD2. CDR3 coding DNA: TGTGCCAGCAGTGAAGGAGCGGGAGCCTACGAGCAGTACTTC. It encodes CASSEGAGAYEQYF.